In its sample, the clone carrying this T cell receptor (beta chain) was seen a few times. Its cognate antigen is unknown. Authors' processing steps: Matches to published virus-specific TCRB sequences were rare among patient CD8+ clones larger than 1%. Profiling relied on immunoSEQ multiplex PCR, and the TCRdb table lists in-frame clones only, not all of them. The V and J calls and the clone size are those of that table, but D and trimming were determined from the DNA. The repertoire includes more than 20,000 clones, around 80% of them detected once, and 3.8% sits in the top ten. This entry comes from a study of somatic mutations in cytotoxic T cells in rheumatoid arthritis. Regarding the study as a whole: The slight TRBV07 underrepresentation in rheumatoid arthritis patients was not adjusted for multiple comparisons. The antigen targets of the expanded CD8+ clones were unknown.

CD4+ and CD8+ cells were isolated by positive magnetic bead selection, with purity checked by flow cytometry. The ends lost 4 bases at V and 0 bases at J; junction bases unmatched: 2. This CDR3 has 14 residues. Germline V lookup: CDR1 SEHNR, CDR2 FQNEAQ (reference sequence). What was sequenced was CD8+ T cells sorted from blood. The chain is built from TRBV7-9 and TRBJ1-1; 7 nucleotides align to TRBD1. This TCR derives from an adult with rheumatoid arthritis. The CDR3 nucleotides read TGTGCCAGCAGCTGGGGACAGCTGAACACTGAAGCTTTCTTT. This sequence encodes CASSWGQLNTEAFF.